This section outlines one T cell receptor (beta chain) sequence together with its context. This CDR3 contains 15 residues. Germline V gene lookup returns CDR1 SGHRS and CDR2 YFSETQ. Germline trimming cut 5 bases from V and 8 bases from J; bases unmatched to any gene: 10. This sample was taken from a study of T cell responses to AZD1222 COVID-19 vaccine. The assay was immunoSEQ multiplex PCR, and TCRdb's table has in-frame clones only and misses some. The sample holds 90,000 to 140,000 clones, 85% to 90% seen once. The J gene is TRBJ2-1, the V gene TRBV5-1, with 10 nucleotides matching TRBD2. Sequencing was performed on peripheral blood, taken on day 0 of AZD1222 vaccination. The TCR comes from an adult in good health. Here the CDR3 DNA reads TGCGCCAGCAGGCCGGTGGCTAGCGGGAGCTATGAGCAGTTCTTC. This encodes CASRPVASGSYEQFF.